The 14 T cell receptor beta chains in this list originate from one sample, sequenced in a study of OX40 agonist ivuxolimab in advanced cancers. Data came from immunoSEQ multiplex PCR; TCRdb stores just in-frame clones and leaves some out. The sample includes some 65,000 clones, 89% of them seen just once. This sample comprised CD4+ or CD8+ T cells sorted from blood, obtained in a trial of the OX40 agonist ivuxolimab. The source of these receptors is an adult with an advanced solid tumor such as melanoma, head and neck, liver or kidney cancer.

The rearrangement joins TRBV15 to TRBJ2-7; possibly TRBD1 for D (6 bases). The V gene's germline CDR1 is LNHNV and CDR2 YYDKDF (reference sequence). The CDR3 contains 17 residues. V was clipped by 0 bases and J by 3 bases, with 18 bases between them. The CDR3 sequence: CATSREYPDSLGYEQYF. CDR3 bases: TGTGCCACCAGCAGAGAATACCCGGACAGCCTGGGCTACGAGCAGTACTTC.

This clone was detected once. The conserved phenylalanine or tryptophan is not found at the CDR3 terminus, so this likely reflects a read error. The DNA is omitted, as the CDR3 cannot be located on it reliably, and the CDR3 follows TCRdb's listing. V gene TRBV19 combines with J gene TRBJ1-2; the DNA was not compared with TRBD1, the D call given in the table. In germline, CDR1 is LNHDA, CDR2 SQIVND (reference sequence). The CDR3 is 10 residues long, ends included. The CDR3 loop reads CASSICSWHN.

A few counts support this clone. The CDR3 coding sequence is TGTGCCAGCAGCGCGCTCTCAAACCTGGGGCCCAGTCACGGGCAGTTCTTC. The encoded protein is CASSALSNLGPSHGQFF. The chain has TRBV7-3 and TRBJ2-1, with a possible D match to TRBD1 (5 bases). The CDR3 consists of 17 residues. The germline CDR1 and CDR2 sequences are SGHTA and FQGTGA. The V and J ends lost 5 bases and 12 bases respectively, with 29 bases between them.

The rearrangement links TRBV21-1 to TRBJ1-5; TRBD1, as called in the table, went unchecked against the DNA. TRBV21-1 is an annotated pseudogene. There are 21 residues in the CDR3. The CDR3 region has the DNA TGTGCCAGCAGCAAAGTGCCCCGGGACAGGACTTTTCTTTATAGCAATCAGCCCCAGCATTTT. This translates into CASSKVPRDRTFLYSNQPQHF.

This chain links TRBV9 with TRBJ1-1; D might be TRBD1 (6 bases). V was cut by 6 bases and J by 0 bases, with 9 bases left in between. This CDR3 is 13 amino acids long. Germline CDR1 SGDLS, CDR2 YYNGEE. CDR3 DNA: TGTGCCAGCACTCAGGGGCTGAACACTGAAGCTTTCTTT. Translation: CASTQGLNTEAFF.

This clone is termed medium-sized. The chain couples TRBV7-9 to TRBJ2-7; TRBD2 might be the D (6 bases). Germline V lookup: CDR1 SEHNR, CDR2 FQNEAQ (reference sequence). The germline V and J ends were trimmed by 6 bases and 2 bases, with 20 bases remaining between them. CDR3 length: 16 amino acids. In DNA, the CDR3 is TGTGCCAGCAGTCCCCCGGTCAGGAGGGGAGCCTACGAGCAGTACTTC. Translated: CASSPPVRRGAYEQYF.

The CDR3 loop is CASSVTKYNEQFF. The CDR3 nucleotides read TGTGCCAGCAGCGTGACGAAGTACAATGAGCAGTTCTTC. V and J are TRBV9 and TRBJ2-1; D remains ambiguous. CDR3 length: 13 amino acids. V was clipped by 2 bases and J by 4 bases, with 7 bases between them. CDR1 and CDR2 from the germline V gene are SGDLS and YYNGEE. Drawing the rest from reference TRBV9 and TRBJ2-1, the complete variable domain is DSGVTQTPKHLITATGQRVTLRCSPRSGDLSVYWYQQSLDQGLQFLIQYYNGEERAKGNILERFSAQQFPDLHSELNLSSLELGDSALYFCASSVTKYNEQFFGPGTRLTVL.

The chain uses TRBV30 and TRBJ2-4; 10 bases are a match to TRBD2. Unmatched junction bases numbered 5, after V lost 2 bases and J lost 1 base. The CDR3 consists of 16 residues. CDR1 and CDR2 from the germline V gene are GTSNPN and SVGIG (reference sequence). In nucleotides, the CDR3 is TGTGCCTGGAGTATTAGCGGGGGGTACGCCAAAAACATTCAGTACTTC. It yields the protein CAWSISGGYAKNIQYF.

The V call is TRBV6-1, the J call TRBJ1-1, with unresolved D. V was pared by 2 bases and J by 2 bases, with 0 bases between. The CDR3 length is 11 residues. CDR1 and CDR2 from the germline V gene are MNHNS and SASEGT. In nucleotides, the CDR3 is TGTGCCAGCAGTGAAAACACTGAAGCTTTCTTT. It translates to CASSENTEAFF.

CDR3 region: CASKPGGLGYYEQYF. CDR3 bases: TGTGCCAGCAAACCGGGGGGACTCGGGTACTACGAGCAGTACTTC. The rearrangement joins TRBV27 to TRBJ2-7, with 7 bases aligning to TRBD2. Per the germline V gene, CDR1 is MNHEY and CDR2 is SMNVEV (reference sequence). Germline trimming cut 7 bases from V and 3 bases from J; bases unmatched to any gene: 12. CDR3 length equals 15 residues.

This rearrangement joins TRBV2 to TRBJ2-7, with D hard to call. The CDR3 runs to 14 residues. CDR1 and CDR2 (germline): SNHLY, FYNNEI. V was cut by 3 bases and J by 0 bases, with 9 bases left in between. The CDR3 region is CASSDPQSSYEQYF. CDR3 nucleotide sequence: TGTGCCAGCAGTGACCCACAAAGCTCCTACGAGCAGTACTTC.

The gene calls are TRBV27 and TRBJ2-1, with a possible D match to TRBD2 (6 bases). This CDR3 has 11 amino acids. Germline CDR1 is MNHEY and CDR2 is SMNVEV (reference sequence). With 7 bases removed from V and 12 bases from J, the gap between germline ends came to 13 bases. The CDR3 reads CASKGPGLQFF. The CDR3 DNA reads TGTGCCAGCAAGGGACCGGGACTGCAGTTCTTC.

The CDR3 region has the DNA TGCGCCAGCAGCTCAGACAGGCCGCTCAATGGCTACACCTTC. The encoded protein is CASSSDRPLNGYTF. The V gene is TRBV5-1, the J gene TRBJ1-2; D is perhaps TRBD1 (6 bases). V lost 3 bases and J lost 6, with 15 bases in between. Per germline, CDR1 SGHRS and CDR2 YFSETQ. The CDR3 sequence is 14 residues long.

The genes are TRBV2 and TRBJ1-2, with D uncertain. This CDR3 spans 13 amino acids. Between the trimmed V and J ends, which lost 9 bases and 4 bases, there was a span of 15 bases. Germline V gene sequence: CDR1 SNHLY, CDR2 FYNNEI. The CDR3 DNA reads TGTGCCAGACAAATCACAAAAATCTATGGCTACACCTTC. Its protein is CARQITKIYGYTF.